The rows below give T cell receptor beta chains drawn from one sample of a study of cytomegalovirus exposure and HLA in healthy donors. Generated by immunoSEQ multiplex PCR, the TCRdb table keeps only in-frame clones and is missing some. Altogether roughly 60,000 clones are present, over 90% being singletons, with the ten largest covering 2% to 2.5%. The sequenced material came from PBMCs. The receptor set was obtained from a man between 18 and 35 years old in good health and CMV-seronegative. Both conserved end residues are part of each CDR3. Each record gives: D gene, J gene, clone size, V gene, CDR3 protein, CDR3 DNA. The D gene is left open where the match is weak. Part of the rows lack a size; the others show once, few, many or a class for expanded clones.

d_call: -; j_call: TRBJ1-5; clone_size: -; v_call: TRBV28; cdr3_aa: CASTEGWGGSGQPQHF; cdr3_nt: TGTGCCAGCACGGAGGGTTGGGGAGGGAGCGGTCAGCCCCAGCATTTT
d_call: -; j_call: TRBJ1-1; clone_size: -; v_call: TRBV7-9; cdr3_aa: CASSLSWGDTEAFF; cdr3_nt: TGTGCCAGCAGCTTATCGTGGGGAGACACTGAAGCTTTCTTT
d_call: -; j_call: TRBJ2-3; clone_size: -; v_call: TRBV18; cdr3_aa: CASSPNEGSMDTQYF; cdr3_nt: TGTGCCAGCTCACCAAACGAGGGTTCCATGGATACGCAGTATTTT
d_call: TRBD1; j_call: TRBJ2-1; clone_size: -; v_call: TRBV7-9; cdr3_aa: CASSLAWTGGVGEQFF; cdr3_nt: TGTGCCAGCAGCTTAGCGTGGACAGGGGGAGTTGGTGAGCAGTTCTTC
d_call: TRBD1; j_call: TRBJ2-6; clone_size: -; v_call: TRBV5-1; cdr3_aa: CASSYTGQASSGANVLTF; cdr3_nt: TGCGCCAGCAGCTACACGGGACAGGCCAGCTCTGGGGCCAACGTCCTGACTTTC
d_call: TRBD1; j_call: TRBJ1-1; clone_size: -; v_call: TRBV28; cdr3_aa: CASSFPSGAGGFNTEAFF; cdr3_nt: TGTGCCAGCAGTTTCCCCTCCGGGGCAGGGGGCTTTAACACTGAAGCTTTCTTT
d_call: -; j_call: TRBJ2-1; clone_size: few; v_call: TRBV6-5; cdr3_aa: CASSTGNEQFF; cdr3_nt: TGTGCCAGCAGTACAGGAAATGAGCAGTTCTTC
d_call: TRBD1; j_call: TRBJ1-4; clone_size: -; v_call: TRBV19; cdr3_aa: CASNTGRDRGVEKLFF; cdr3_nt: TGTGCCAGTAACACGGGTCGGGACAGGGGTGTTGAAAAACTGTTTTTT
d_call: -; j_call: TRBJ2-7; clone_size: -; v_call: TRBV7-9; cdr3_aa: CASSWGGVRVAYEQYF; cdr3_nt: TGTGCCAGCAGCTGGGGGGGCGTCAGGGTTGCCTACGAGCAGTACTTC
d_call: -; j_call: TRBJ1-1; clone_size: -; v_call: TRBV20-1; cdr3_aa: CSARRDTEAFF; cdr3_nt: TGCAGTGCCCGGAGGGACACTGAAGCTTTCTTT
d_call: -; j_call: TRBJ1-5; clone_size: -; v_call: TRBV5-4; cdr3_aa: CASSFTGESNQPQHF; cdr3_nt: TGTGCCAGCAGCTTCACGGGGGAGAGCAATCAGCCCCAGCATTTT
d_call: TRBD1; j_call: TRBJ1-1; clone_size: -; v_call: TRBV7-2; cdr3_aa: CASSLRQGENTEAFF; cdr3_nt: TGTGCCAGCAGCTTGAGACAGGGGGAGAACACTGAAGCTTTCTTT
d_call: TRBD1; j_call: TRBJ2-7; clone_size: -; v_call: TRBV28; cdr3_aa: CASSFPTGGYSYEQYF; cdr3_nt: TGTGCCAGCAGTTTCCCGACAGGGGGATATTCCTACGAGCAGTACTTC
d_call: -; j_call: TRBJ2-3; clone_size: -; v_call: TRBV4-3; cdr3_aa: CASSQGGTPTDTQYF; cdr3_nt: TGCGCCAGCAGCCAAGGAGGGACACCAACAGATACGCAGTATTTT
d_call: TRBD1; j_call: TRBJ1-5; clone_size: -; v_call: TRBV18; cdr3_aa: CASSPTDRGHNQPQHF; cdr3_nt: TGTGCCAGCTCACCTACGGACAGGGGGCATAATCAGCCCCAGCATTTT
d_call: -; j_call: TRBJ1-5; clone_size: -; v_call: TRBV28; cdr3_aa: CASSPINRDQPQHF; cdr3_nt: TGTGCCAGCAGCCCAATCAACAGGGATCAGCCCCAGCATTTT
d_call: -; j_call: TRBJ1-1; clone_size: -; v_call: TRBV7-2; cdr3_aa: CASSLGAVVTDPGAFF; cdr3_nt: TGTGCCAGCAGCTTAGGGGCCGTGGTAACGGACCCGGGGGCTTTCTTT
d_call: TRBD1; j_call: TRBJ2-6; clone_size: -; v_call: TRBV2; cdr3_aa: CASSEVGTGGLWSGANVLTF; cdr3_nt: TGTGCCAGCAGTGAGGTCGGGACAGGGGGCTTATGGTCTGGGGCCAACGTCCTGACTTTC
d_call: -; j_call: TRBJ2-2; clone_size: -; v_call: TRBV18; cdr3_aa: CASSPESDTGELFF; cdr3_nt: TGTGCCAGCTCACCAGAGAGCGACACCGGGGAGCTGTTTTTT
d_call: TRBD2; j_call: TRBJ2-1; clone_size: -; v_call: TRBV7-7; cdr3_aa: CASSSYSGMGEQFF; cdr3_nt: TGTGCCAGCAGCTCTTATAGCGGGATGGGTGAGCAGTTCTTC
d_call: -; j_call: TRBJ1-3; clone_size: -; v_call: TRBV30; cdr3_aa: CAWSVGGFSGNTIYF; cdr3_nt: TGTGCCTGGAGTGTAGGCGGCTTCTCTGGAAACACCATATATTTT
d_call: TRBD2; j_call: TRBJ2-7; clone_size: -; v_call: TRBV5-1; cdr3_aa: CASSSGLAGPGEQYF; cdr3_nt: TGCGCCAGCAGCTCCGGACTAGCGGGGCCCGGCGAGCAGTACTTC
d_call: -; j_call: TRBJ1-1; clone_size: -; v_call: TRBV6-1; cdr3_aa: CASSERRGNTEAFF; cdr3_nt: TGTGCCAGCAGTGAGAGGAGGGGAAACACTGAAGCTTTCTTT
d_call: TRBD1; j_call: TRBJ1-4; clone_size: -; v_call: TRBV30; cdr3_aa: CAWSPTGGEKLFF; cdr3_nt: TGTGCCTGGAGTCCGACAGGGGGTGAAAAACTGTTTTTT
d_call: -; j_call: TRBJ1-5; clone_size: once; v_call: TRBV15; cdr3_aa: CATSRAITRDNQPQHF; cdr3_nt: TGTGCCACCAGCAGAGCAATAACCAGGGACAATCAGCCCCAGCATTTT
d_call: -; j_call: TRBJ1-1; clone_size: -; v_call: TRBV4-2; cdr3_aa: CASSREVTGTGDTEAFF; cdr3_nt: TGTGCCAGCAGCCGAGAGGTCACGGGGACTGGTGACACTGAAGCTTTCTTT
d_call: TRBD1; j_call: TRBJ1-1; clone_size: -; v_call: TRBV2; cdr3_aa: CASSEEAGGDEAFF; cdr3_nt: TGTGCCAGCAGTGAAGAGGCAGGGGGTGATGAAGCTTTCTTT
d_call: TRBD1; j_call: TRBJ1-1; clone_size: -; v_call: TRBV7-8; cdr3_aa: CASSPGQGPMNTEAFF; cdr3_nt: TGTGCCAGCAGCCCCGGACAGGGACCTATGAACACTGAAGCTTTCTTT
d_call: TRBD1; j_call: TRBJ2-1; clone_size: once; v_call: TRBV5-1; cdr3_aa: CASSSRDSTYNEQFF; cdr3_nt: TGCGCCAGCAGCTCCCGGGACAGTACTTACAATGAGCAGTTCTTC
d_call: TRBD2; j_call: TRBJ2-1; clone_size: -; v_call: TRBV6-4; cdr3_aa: CASSVAGGPYNEQFF; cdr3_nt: TGTGCCAGCAGTGTAGCGGGAGGGCCCTACAATGAGCAGTTCTTC
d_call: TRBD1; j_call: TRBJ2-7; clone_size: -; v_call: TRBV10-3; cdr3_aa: CAIRAGTGVDEQYF; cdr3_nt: TGTGCCATCAGAGCCGGGACAGGGGTCGACGAGCAGTACTTC
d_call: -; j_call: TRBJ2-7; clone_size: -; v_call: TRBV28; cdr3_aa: CASTTPVSAYEQYF; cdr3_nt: TGTGCCAGCACAACGCCGGTCAGCGCCTACGAGCAGTACTTC
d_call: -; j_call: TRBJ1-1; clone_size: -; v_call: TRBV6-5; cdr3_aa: CASRPLLQRTEAFF; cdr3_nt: TGTGCCAGCAGACCCTTGCTCCAGCGGACTGAAGCTTTCTTT
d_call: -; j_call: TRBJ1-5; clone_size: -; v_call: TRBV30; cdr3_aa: CAWSIWGQGNQPQHF; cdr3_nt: TGTGCCTGGAGTATCTGGGGGCAAGGCAATCAGCCCCAGCATTTT
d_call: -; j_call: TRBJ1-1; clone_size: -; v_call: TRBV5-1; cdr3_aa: CASSTPSSGTEAFF; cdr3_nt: TGCGCCAGCAGCACGCCCTCGTCGGGCACTGAAGCTTTCTTT
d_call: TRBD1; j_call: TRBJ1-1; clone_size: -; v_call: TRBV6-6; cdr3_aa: CASSYSTGINSEAFF; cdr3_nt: TGTGCCAGCAGTTACTCGACAGGGATCAACTCTGAAGCTTTCTTT
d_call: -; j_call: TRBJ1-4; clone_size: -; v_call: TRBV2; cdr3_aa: CASRAGLLNEKLFF; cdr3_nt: TGTGCCAGCAGGGCTGGGCTTCTTAATGAAAAACTGTTTTTT
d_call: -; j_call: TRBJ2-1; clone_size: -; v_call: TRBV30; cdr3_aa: CAWGGGHLVEQFF; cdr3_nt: TGTGCCTGGGGAGGGGGCCACCTCGTTGAGCAGTTCTTC
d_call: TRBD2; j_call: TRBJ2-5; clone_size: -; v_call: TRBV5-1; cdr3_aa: CASSPGGTTLETQYF; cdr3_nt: TGCGCCAGCAGCCCCGGCGGGACTACCCTGGAGACCCAGTACTTC
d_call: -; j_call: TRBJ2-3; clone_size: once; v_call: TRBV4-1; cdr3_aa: CASSQEIKWGRRTDTQYF; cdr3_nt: TGCGCCAGCAGCCAAGAAATCAAGTGGGGCAGGAGAACAGATACGCAGTATTTT
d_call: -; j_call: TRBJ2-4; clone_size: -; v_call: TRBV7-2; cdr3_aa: CASSLPQENIQYF; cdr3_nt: TGTGCCAGCAGCTTACCCCAGGAAAACATTCAGTACTTC
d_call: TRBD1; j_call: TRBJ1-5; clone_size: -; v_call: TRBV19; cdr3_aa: CASSEMTGGNQPQHF; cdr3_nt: TGTGCCAGTAGTGAGATGACAGGGGGTAACCAGCCCCAGCATTTT
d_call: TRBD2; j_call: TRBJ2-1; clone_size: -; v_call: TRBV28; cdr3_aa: CASSWTSGNNEQFF; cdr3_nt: TGTGCCAGCAGTTGGACTAGCGGGAACAATGAGCAGTTCTTC
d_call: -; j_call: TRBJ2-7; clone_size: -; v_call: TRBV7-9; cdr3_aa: CASSLAGQDYEQYF; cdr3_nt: TGTGCCAGCAGCTTAGCGGGGCAAGACTACGAGCAGTACTTC
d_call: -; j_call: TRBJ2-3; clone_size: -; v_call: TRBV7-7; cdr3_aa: CASSSAPLDTQYF; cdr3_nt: TGTGCCAGCAGCTCAGCCCCCTTGGATACGCAGTATTTT
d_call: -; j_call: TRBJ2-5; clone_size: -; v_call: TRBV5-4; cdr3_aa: CASSLSIAGRETQYF; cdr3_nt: TGTGCCAGCAGCTTATCTATTGCGGGTAGAGAGACCCAGTACTTC
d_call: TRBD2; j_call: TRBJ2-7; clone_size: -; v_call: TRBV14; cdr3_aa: CASSQDRLAGVARIYNEQYF; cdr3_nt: TGTGCCAGCAGCCAAGATAGACTAGCGGGAGTCGCTCGTATATATAACGAGCAGTACTTC
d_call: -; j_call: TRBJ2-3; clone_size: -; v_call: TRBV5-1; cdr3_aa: CASSLGESTDTQYF; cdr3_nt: TGCGCCAGCAGCTTGGGTGAGAGCACAGATACGCAGTATTTT
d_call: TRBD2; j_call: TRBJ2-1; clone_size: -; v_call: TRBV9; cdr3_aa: CASSVVGGGAYNEQFF; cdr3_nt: TGTGCCAGCAGCGTAGTGGGCGGGGGGGCCTACAATGAGCAGTTCTTC
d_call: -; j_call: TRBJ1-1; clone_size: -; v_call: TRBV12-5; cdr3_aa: CASSYRNGAEAFF; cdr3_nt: TGTGCTAGTTCTTACAGGAATGGCGCTGAAGCTTTCTTT